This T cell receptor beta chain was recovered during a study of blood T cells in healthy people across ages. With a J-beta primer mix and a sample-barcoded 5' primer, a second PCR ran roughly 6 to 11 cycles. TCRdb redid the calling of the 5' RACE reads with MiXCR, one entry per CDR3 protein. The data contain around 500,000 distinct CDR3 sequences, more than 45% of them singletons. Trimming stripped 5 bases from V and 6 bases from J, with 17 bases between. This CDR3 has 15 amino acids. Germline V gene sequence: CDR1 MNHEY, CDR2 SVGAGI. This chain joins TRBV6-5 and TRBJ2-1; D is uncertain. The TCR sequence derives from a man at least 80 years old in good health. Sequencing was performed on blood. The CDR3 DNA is TGTGCCAGCAGTCCTCCCGGTACCTGGCCCAATGAGCAGTTCTTC. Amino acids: CASSPPGTWPNEQFF.